One sample yielded the 24 T cell receptor beta chains listed below, sequenced in a study of blood T cell repertoires in COVID-19. Method: immunoSEQ multiplex PCR; TCRdb's copy keeps in-frame clones and lacks some. The repertoire holds 200,000 to 250,000 clones, with roughly four fifths as singletons. The material sequenced was peripheral blood. The receptor set was obtained from a young man who had recovered from COVID-19.

The rearrangement links TRBV29-1 to TRBJ1-2; maybe TRBD1 (6 bases). The ends were cut back, 3 bases at V and 5 bases at J, with 19 bases in the middle. This CDR3 comprises 15 residues. CDR1 is SQVTM, CDR2 ANQGSEA, per germline. The CDR3 DNA sequence: TGCAGCGTTGATGTGGGACCGGACAGTCTATATGGCTACACCTTC. Amino acids: CSVDVGPDSLYGYTF. Full variable domain (remainder filled in from reference TRBV29-1 and TRBJ1-2): SAVISQKPSRDICQRGTSLTIQCQVDSQVTMMFWYRQQPGQSLTLIATANQGSEATYESGFVIDKFPISRPNLTFSTLTVSNMSPEDSSIYLCSVDVGPDSLYGYTFGSGTRLTVV.

Note on this clone: The junction departs from germline at one end; a sequencing error may be responsible. The gene calls are TRBV5-1 and TRBJ2-1; D is perhaps TRBD2 (6 bases). The germline V gene encodes CDR1 SGHRS and CDR2 YFSETQ. This CDR3 has 14 amino acids. DNA of the CDR3: TGCGCCAGCGGCTTGGAGGGGCCCTACAATGAGCAGTTCTTC. Amino acid sequence: CASGLEGPYNEQFF.

This clone was counted between two and nine times. The chain couples TRBV7-3 to TRBJ1-3; D gene unclear. V lost 3 bases and J 0 bases, leaving 12 bases between the germline ends. The CDR3 contains 16 residues. CDR1 and CDR2 from the germline V gene are SGHTA and FQGTGA. In DNA, the CDR3 is TGTGCCAGCAGCTTCGGAACTCCGGGCTCTGGAAACACCATATATTTT. Translated, it gives CASSFGTPGSGNTIYF.

This clone was seen just once. The CDR3 DNA follows: TGTGCCATCAGTGATGCCCCAGGGGCGGGTTCACCCCTCCACTTT. This translates into CAISDAPGAGSPLHF. J is TRBJ1-6 and V is TRBV10-3, with a tentative D call TRBD1 (6 bases). This CDR3 is 15 amino acids long. Per germline, CDR1 ENHRY and CDR2 SYGVKD. The V end lost 3 bases, the J end lost 9 bases, and 15 bases lay between the germline ends.

The CDR3 here is CASSLSLAGEQYF. CDR3 in DNA: TGTGCCAGCAGTTTATCGTTAGCCGGGGAGCAGTACTTC. The rearrangement joins TRBV27 to TRBJ2-7; unclear D gene. The CDR3 runs to 13 residues. Germline CDR1 MNHEY, CDR2 SMNVEV (reference sequence). Between the trimmed V and J ends, which lost 0 bases and 7 bases, there was a span of 10 bases.

The DNA of the CDR3 is TGTGCCACCAGTGATTTGGGGTTACTAGCGGGGGAAACGGAGACCCAGTACTTC. Translating it yields CATSDLGLLAGETETQYF. The V call is TRBV24-1, the J call TRBJ2-5, with TRBD2 identical over 11 bases. The CDR3 consists of 18 residues. Germline CDR1 KGHDR, CDR2 SFDVKD. Germline trimming cut 0 bases from V and 5 bases from J; bases unmatched to any gene: 10.

The V gene is TRBV30, the J gene TRBJ1-5; TRBD1 matches at 8 bases. The CDR3 is 17 residues long. The V gene's germline CDR1 is GTSNPN and CDR2 SVGIG (reference sequence). Germline trimming cut 1 base from V and 2 bases from J; bases unmatched to any gene: 10. The CDR3 coding sequence is TGTGCCTGGAGTGAGTCTCGTCCGGACAGGGGCAATCAGCCCCAGCATTTT. Encoded protein: CAWSESRPDRGNQPQHF. Full variable domain (missing parts from reference TRBV30 and TRBJ1-5): SQTIHQWPATLVQPVGSPLSLECTVEGTSNPNLYWYRQAAGRGLQLLFYSVGIGQISSEVPQNLSASRPQDRQFILSSKKLLLSDSGFYLCAWSESRPDRGNQPQHFGDGTRLSIL.

This clone showed up just a few times. The J gene is TRBJ2-2, the V gene TRBV19; D may be TRBD2 (5 bases). Between the trimmed V and J ends, which lost 8 bases and 6 bases, there was a span of 10 bases. CDR3 length: 12 residues. From germline, CDR1 is LNHDA and CDR2 SQIVND (reference sequence). Here the CDR3 reads CASSRRAGELFF. The CDR3 region has the DNA TGTGCCAGTTCGCGGCGGGCCGGGGAGCTGTTTTTT.

The chain employs TRBV2 and TRBJ2-3; 10 bases agree with TRBD2. The CDR3 consists of 17 residues. With V trimmed by 10 bases and J by 3 bases, 16 bases remained unmatched. CDR1 and CDR2 (germline): SNHLY, FYNNEI. In nucleotides, the CDR3 is TGTGCCATCGAGAGAGAGCGGGGGGGCCGATGGACAGATACGCAGTATTTT. Protein sequence: CAIERERGGRWTDTQYF. The complete variable domain, with remaining parts taken from reference TRBV2 and TRBJ2-3, reads EPEVTQTPSHQVTQMGQEVILRCVPISNHLYFYWYRQILGQKVEFLVSFYNNEISEKSEIFDDQFSVERPDGSNFTLKIRSTKLEDSAMYFCAIERERGGRWTDTQYFGPGTRLTVL.

This clone came up a few times. J is TRBJ1-5 and V is TRBV27; no reliable D call. V was clipped by 2 bases and J by 3 bases, with 8 bases between them. CDR3 size: 14 residues. The germline V gene encodes CDR1 MNHEY and CDR2 SMNVEV (reference sequence). The DNA for the CDR3 is TGTGCCAGCAGTTTAACGGGTACCAATCAGCCCCAGCATTTT. Amino acids: CASSLTGTNQPQHF.

The chain joins TRBV11-2 to TRBJ1-4; 9 nucleotides line up with TRBD1. The CDR3 loop spans 15 amino acids. CDR1 SGHAT and CDR2 FQNNGV come from the germline V gene. V trimming: 1 base; J trimming: 5 bases; junction bases outside the gene matches: 2. The CDR3 here is CASSLVTGGNEKLFF. DNA of the CDR3: TGTGCCAGCAGCTTAGTGACAGGGGGAAATGAAAAACTGTTTTTT.

The chain is built from TRBV2 and TRBJ2-1, with D possibly TRBD1 on 5 matching bases. The CDR3 runs to 14 residues. Per the germline V gene, CDR1 is SNHLY and CDR2 is FYNNEI. The germline V and J ends were trimmed by 7 bases and 7 bases, with 17 bases remaining between them. The CDR3 DNA sequence: TGTGCCAGCACCCAGGACAACCTGGGGAATGAGCAGTTCTTC. Protein sequence: CASTQDNLGNEQFF.

The count of this clone is one. The V gene is TRBV13, the J gene TRBJ2-5; possibly TRBD1 for D (6 bases). V was trimmed by 6 bases and J by 4 bases, leaving 12 bases between them. Germline V CDR1 and CDR2: PRHDT, FYEKMQ (reference sequence). The CDR3 is 13 amino acids. The CDR3 spells CASRITGSETQYF. The CDR3 DNA reads as TGTGCCAGCAGAATTACAGGGTCAGAGACCCAGTACTTC.

The chain combines TRBV11-2 with TRBJ2-7; 7 nucleotides line up with TRBD1. This CDR3 region has 15 residues. V trimming: 5 bases; J trimming: 1 base; junction bases outside the gene matches: 8. Germline CDR1 reads SGHAT; CDR2 reads FQNNGV. Here the CDR3 reads CASSPEPGQSYEQYF. The CDR3 DNA sequence: TGTGCCAGCAGCCCGGAGCCGGGACAGTCCTACGAGCAGTACTTC.

V is TRBV15 and J is TRBJ2-2; maybe TRBD2 (6 bases). Germline values: CDR1 LNHNV, CDR2 YYDKDF (reference sequence). This CDR3 contains 12 residues. V lost 5 bases and J lost 5, with 6 bases in between. Here the CDR3 DNA reads TGTGCCACCAGCCGGGAGACCGGGGAGCTGTTTTTT. Amino acid sequence: CATSRETGELFF.

This chain uses TRBV20-1 with TRBJ1-5; possibly TRBD1 for D (6 bases). The CDR3 runs to 14 residues. V was pared by 3 bases and J by 2 bases, with 11 bases between. Germline lookup yields CDR1 DFQATT and CDR2 SNEGSKA (reference sequence). CDR3 residues: CSASDRPGNQPQHF. CDR3 sequence (DNA): TGCAGTGCTAGTGACAGGCCCGGCAATCAGCCCCAGCATTTT.

This sequence joins TRBV7-6 and TRBJ1-6; 8 bases agree with TRBD1. The CDR3 totals 16 residues. V lost 5 bases, J lost 3 bases, and 6 bases stayed unmatched. Germline V CDR1 and CDR2: SGHVS, FNYEAQ. CDR3 bases: TGTGCCAGCAGCCAAGGGACAGGAGACTATAATTCACCCCTCCACTTT. Translation: CASSQGTGDYNSPLHF. The full variable domain, rest sourced from reference TRBV7-6 and TRBJ1-6, is GAGVSQSPRYKVTKRGQDVALRCDPISGHVSLYWYRQALGQGPEFLTYFNYEAQQDKSGLPNDRFSAERPEGSISTLTIQRTEQRDSAMYRCASSQGTGDYNSPLHFGNGTRLTVT.

The gene calls are TRBV2 and TRBJ1-4, with D possibly TRBD1 on 6 matching bases. With 6 bases removed from V and 3 bases from J, the gap between germline ends came to 8 bases. The germline gives CDR1 SNHLY, CDR2 FYNNEI. This CDR3 comprises 13 residues. The CDR3 is CASRQGPNEKLFF. For the CDR3, the DNA is TGTGCCAGCAGACAGGGTCCTAATGAAAAACTGTTTTTT.

The count of this clone is one. The chain recombines TRBV19 with TRBJ1-4; no clear D gene. The CDR3 is made up of 15 amino acids. CDR1 and CDR2 from the germline V gene are LNHDA and SQIVND (reference sequence). Trimming stripped 4 bases from V and 6 bases from J, with 15 bases between. The CDR3 DNA is TGTGCCAGTAGTAGGGCCGCACGGATATATGAAAAACTGTTTTTT. Its protein is CASSRAARIYEKLFF.

This chain joins TRBV7-7 and TRBJ2-5, with 9 bases that match TRBD2. Losses at the gene ends were 4 bases for V and 5 bases for J; bases not matched to a gene: 5. This CDR3 contains 14 residues. The germline V gene encodes CDR1 SSHAT and CDR2 FNYEAQ (reference sequence). The CDR3 protein is CASSSSGTAETQYF. The CDR3 DNA is TGTGCCAGCAGCTCTAGCGGGACCGCGGAGACCCAGTACTTC.

The genes are TRBV11-1 and TRBJ2-7; D gene unclear. The CDR3 is made up of 15 amino acids. Trimming removed 1 base from V and 4 bases from J, with 14 bases in between. Looked up from germline, CDR1 is SGHAT and CDR2 is FQDESV (reference sequence). CDR3 residues: CASSLDWAPRYEQYF. The CDR3 bases are TGTGCCAGCAGCTTAGATTGGGCCCCCCGATACGAGCAGTACTTC.

The chain recombines TRBV15 with TRBJ2-6; D is unclear. Trimming removed 1 base at V and 1 base at J, with 5 bases between. The CDR3 runs 15 residues. Per germline, CDR1 LNHNV and CDR2 YYDKDF (reference sequence). Here the CDR3 reads CATSRAQSGANVLTF. The DNA for the CDR3 is TGTGCCACCAGCAGAGCCCAGTCTGGGGCCAACGTCCTGACTTTC.

The J gene is TRBJ2-5, the V gene TRBV15, with TRBD2 matching over 8 bases. Germline V gives CDR1 LNHNV, CDR2 YYDKDF (reference sequence). CDR3 length: 16 residues. V was clipped by 1 base and J by 5 bases; unmatched bases: 9. CDR3 loop: CATSRARAGAEETQYF. Written as DNA, the CDR3 is TGTGCCACCAGCAGAGCCAGAGCGGGGGCCGAGGAGACCCAGTACTTC.

The CDR3 sequence is CASSSGLAATDTQYF. The CDR3 nucleotides read TGTGCCAGCAGCTCGGGACTAGCGGCCACAGATACGCAGTATTTT. The rearrangement uses TRBV11-3 and TRBJ2-3, with TRBD2 matching over 11 bases. Germline CDR1 and CDR2: SGHNT and YENEEA. V was pared by 4 bases and J by 2 bases, with 2 bases of the junction left unmatched. CDR3 size: 15 residues.